This T cell receptor beta chain was recovered during a study of T cells in Graves' hyperthyroidism and ophthalmopathy. For the study at large: Prior to any treatment, at the point of initial diagnosis, peripheral blood was collected.

Graves' hyperthyroidism is called stable when ophthalmopathy does not progress within 18 months. Aged 18 to 65, the patients had hyperthyroidism that was newly diagnosed and had lasted under 2 months. Amplified TCR beta CDR3 regions came from RNA transcripts. RT-PCR in the first round (using the HTBI primer set) targeted the TCR CDR3. MiXCR, applied by TCRdb to the multiplex PCR reads, yields one record per CDR3 protein. Here the sample spans more than 550,000 distinct CDR3 sequences, around 16% being singletons. This clonotype was detected ten times or more. The germline CDR1 and CDR2 sequences are SGHKS and YYEKEE (reference sequence). The CDR3 totals 16 residues. The junction had 13 bases not matched to a gene; V was cut back by 4 bases and J by 6 bases.

This sequence originates from a man aged 45-60 years with Graves' hyperthyroidism. The sequenced sample consisted of blood. The rearrangement links TRBV5-5 to TRBJ2-7; 10 nucleotides agree with TRBD2. In DNA, the CDR3 is TGTGCCAGCAGCCACGTGGCCGGAGCGGGAGGGGTCGAGCAGTACTTC. Its translation is CASSHVAGAGGVEQYF.